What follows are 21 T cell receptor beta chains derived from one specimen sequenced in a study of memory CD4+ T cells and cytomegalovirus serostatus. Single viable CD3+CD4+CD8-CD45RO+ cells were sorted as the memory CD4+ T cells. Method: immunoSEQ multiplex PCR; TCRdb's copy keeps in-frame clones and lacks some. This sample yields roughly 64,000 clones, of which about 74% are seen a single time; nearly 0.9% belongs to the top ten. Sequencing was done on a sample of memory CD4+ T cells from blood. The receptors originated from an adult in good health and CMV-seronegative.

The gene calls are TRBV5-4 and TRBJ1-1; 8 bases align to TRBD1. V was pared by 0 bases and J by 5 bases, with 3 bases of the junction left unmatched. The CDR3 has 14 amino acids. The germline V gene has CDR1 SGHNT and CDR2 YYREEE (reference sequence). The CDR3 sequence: CASSLDRGVTEAFF. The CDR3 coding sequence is TGTGCCAGCAGCTTGGACAGGGGGGTTACTGAAGCTTTCTTT. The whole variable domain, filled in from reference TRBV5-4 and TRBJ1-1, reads ETGVTQSPTHLIKTRGQQVTLRCSSQSGHNTVSWYQQALGQGPQFIFQYYREEENGRGNFPPRFSGLQFPNYSSELNVNALELDDSALYLCASSLDRGVTEAFFGQGTRLTVV.

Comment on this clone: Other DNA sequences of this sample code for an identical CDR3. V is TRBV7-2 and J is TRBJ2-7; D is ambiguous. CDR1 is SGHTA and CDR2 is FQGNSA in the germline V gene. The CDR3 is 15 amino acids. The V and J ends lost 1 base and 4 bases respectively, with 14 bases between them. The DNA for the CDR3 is TGTGCCAGCAGCTTAGGGGCAGCGACCGGATACGAGCAGTACTTC. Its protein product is CASSLGAATGYEQYF.

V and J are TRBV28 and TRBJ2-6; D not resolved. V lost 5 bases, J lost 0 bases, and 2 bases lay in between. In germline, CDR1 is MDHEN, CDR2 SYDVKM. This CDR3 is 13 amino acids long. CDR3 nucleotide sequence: TGTGCCAGCAGTGACTCTGGGGCCAACGTCCTGACTTTC. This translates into CASSDSGANVLTF.

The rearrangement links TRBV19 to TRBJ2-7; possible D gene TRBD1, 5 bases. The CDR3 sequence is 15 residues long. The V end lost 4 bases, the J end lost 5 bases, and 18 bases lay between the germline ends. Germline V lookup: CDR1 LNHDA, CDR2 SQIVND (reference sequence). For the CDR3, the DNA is TGTGCCAGTAGTACTCAACTTCGGACATCCAACGAGCAGTACTTC. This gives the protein CASSTQLRTSNEQYF.

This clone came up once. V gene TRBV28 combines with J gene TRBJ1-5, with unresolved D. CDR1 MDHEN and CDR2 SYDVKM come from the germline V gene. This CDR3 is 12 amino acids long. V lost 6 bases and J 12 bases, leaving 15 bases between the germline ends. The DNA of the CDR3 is TGTGCCAGCAGACGTGCTAGAAGTCACCAGCATTTT. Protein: CASRRARSHQHF.

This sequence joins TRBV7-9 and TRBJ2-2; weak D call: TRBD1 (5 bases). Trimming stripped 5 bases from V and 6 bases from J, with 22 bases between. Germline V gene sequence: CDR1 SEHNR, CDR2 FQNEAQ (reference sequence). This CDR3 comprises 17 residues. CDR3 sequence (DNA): TGTGCCAGCAGCCCCCTGATAGCCAGGGTAAAGTCCGGGGAGCTGTTTTTT. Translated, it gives CASSPLIARVKSGELFF.

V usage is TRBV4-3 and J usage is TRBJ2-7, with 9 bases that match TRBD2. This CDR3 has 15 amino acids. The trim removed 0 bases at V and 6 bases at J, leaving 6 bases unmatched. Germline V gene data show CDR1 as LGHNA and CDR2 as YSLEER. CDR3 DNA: TGCGCCAGCAGCCAAGAAGGCGGGAGGGCCGGCGAGCAGTACTTC. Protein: CASSQEGGRAGEQYF.

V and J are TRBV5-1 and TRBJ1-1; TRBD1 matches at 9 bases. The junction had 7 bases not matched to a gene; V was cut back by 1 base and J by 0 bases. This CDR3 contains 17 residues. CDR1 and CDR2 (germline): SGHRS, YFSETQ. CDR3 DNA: TGCGCCAGCAGCTTGTCGGGACAGGGAAAGATGAACACTGAAGCTTTCTTT. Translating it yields CASSLSGQGKMNTEAFF.

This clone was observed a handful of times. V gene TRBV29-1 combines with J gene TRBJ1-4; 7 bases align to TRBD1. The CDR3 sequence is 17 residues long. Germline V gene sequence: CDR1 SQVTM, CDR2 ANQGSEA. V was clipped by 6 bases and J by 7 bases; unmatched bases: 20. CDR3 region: CSVSQGTGAGSTEKLFF. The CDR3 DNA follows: TGCAGCGTCTCCCAGGGAACAGGGGCAGGGTCTACTGAAAAACTGTTTTTT.

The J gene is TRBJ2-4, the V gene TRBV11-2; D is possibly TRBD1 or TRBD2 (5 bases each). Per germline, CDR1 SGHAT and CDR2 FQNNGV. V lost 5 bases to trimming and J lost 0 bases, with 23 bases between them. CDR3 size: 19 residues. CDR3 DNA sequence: TGTGCCAGCAGCCATCGGGACGGAGGTGCTAGCTTAGCCAAAAACATTCAGTACTTC. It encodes CASSHRDGGASLAKNIQYF.

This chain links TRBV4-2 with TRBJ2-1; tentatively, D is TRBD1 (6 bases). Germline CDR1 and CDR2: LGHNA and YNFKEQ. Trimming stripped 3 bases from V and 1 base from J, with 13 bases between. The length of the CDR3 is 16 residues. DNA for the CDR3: TGTGCCAGCAGCCACACGAAGGGGACATCCTACAATGAGCAGTTCTTC. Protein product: CASSHTKGTSYNEQFF.

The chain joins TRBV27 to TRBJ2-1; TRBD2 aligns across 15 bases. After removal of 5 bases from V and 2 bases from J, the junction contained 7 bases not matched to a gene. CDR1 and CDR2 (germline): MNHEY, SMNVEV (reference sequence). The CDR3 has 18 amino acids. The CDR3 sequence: CASSPPGLAGGPYNEQFF. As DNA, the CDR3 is TGTGCCAGCAGTCCACCCGGACTAGCGGGAGGGCCCTACAATGAGCAGTTCTTC.

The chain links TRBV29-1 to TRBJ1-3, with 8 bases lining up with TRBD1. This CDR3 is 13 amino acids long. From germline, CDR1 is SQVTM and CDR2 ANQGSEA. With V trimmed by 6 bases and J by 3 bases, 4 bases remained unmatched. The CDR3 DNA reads TGCAGCGTGGTGACAGGGGATGGAAACACCATATATTTT. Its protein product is CSVVTGDGNTIYF.

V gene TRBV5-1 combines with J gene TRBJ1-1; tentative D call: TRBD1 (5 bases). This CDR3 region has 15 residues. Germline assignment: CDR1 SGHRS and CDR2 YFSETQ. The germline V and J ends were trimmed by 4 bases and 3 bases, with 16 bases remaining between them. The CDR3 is CASSPDAGGDTEAFF. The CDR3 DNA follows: TGCGCCAGCAGCCCCGACGCGGGGGGGGACACTGAAGCTTTCTTT.

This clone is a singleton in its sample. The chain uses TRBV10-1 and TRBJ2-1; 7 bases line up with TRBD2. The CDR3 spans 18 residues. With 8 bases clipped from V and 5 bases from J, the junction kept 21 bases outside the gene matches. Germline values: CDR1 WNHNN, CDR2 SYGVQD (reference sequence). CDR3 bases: TGCGCCAGCTCAAAAGGTATTTCGACTAGCACTTCGGACAATGAGCAGTTCTTC. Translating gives CASSKGISTSTSDNEQFF.

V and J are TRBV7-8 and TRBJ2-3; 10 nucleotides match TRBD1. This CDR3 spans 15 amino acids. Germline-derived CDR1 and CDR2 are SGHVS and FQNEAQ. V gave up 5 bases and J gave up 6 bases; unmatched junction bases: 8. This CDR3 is CASSGRTGGTDTQYF. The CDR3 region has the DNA TGTGCCAGCAGCGGCCGGACAGGGGGTACGGATACGCAGTATTTT.

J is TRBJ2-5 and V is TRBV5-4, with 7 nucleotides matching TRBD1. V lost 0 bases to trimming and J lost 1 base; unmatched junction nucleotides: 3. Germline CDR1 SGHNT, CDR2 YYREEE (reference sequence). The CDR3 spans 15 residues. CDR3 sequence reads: CASSLDGQAQETQYF. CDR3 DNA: TGTGCCAGCAGCTTGGATGGACAGGCCCAAGAGACCCAGTACTTC.

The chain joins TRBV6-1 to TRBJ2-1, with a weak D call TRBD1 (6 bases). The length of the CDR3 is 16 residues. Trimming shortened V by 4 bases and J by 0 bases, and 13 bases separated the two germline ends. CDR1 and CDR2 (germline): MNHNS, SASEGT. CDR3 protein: CASSGATGRSYNEQFF. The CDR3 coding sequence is TGTGCCAGCAGTGGAGCGACAGGCCGCTCCTACAATGAGCAGTTCTTC.

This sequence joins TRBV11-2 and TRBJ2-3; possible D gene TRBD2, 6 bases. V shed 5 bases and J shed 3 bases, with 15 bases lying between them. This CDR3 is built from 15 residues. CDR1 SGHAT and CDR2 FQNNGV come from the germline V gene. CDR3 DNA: TGTGCCAGCAGCCGGAGGGCAAGTGGTACAGATACGCAGTATTTT. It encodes CASSRRASGTDTQYF.

CDR3 nucleotide sequence: TGTGCCAGCAGCCAAGTTAGGGGGCCGGAAGCTTTCTTT. It codes for CASSQVRGPEAFF. The gene calls are TRBV14 and TRBJ1-1; 7 positions agree with TRBD1. This CDR3 region has 13 residues. Trimming removed 1 base from V and 8 bases from J; junction bases left unmatched: 4. Looked up from germline, CDR1 is SGHDN and CDR2 is FVKESK.

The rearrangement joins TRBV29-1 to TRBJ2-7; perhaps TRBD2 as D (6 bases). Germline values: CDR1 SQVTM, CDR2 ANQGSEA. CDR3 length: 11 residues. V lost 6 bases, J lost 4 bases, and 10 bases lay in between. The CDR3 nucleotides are TGCAGCGTGGGTGGGGGGTACGAGCAGTACTTC. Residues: CSVGGGYEQYF.